The clone carrying this T cell receptor beta chain showed up just a few times. The antigen remains undetermined. In germline, CDR1 is MNHNS, CDR2 SASEGT. This CDR3 has 14 residues. V was clipped by 6 bases and J by 0 bases, with 12 bases between them. The data belong to a study of regulatory T cells in long-lasting Graves disease. Arm-PCR of CDR3 regions with iRepertoire HTBI primers generated TCR beta libraries. A single record per CDR3 protein comes from TCRdb applying MiXCR to the multiplex PCR reads. Here the sample spans 310,000 or so distinct CDR3 sequences, 20% being singletons. Time point in this sample: persistent/refractory GD, antithyroid drugs over 5 years with positive TRAb. With RNA extracted from PBMCs as input, the TCR library was made. General observations from the study: Investigators studied peripheral blood only, not thyroid tissue. The number of shared public clonotypes was higher in persistent patients (2,741) than new patients (roughly 970). Accuracy might have suffered from few samples.

The specimen comprised peripheral blood mononuclear cells (PBMCs), sampled when the disease was refractory, from a patient treated with antithyroid drugs. V gene TRBV6-1 combines with J gene TRBJ2-7; no definite D call. This clonotype originated in a female donor with Graves disease. The CDR3 loop reads CASRDRRSSYEQYF. In DNA, the CDR3 is TGTGCCAGCAGGGACCGAAGGAGCTCCTACGAGCAGTACTTC.